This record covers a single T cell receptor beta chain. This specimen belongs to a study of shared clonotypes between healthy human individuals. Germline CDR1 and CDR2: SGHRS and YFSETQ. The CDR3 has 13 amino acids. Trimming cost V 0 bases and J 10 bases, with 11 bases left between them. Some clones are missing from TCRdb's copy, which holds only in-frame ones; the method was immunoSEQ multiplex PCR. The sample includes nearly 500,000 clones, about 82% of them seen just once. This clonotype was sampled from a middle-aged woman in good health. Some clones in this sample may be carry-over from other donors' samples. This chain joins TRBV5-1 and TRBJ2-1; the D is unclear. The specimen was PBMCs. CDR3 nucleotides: TGCGCCAGCAGCTTGGCCAGAGGCGGCGAGCAGTTCTTC. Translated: CASSLARGGEQFF.